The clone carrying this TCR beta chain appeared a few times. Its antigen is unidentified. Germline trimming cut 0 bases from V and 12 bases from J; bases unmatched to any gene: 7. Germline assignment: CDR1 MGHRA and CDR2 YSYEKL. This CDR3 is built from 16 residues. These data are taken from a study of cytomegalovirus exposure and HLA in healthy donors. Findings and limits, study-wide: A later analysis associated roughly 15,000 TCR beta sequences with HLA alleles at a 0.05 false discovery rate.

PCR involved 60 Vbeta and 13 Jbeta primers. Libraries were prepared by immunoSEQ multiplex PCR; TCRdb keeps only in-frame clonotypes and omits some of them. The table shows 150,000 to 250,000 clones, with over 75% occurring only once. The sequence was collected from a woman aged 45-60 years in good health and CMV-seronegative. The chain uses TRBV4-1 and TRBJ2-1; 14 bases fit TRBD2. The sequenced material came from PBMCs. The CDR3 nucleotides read TGCGCCAGCAGCCAAGAGACGGGACTAGCGGGAGATGGGCAGTTCTTC. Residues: CASSQETGLAGDGQFF.